This TCR beta chain was sequenced during a study of T cell responses to AZD1222 COVID-19 vaccine. Deletions cut 5 bases from V and 9 bases from J, with 13 bases between. The CDR3 loop spans 12 amino acids. CDR1 and CDR2 (germline): MDHEN, SYDVKM. Whole-study findings and limits: CD4 TCRs covered the whole spike, strongest at regions 160-218 and 743-854. Donor demographics were predominantly white British with a female majority; clonal diversity may be underestimated.

Second-dose intervals near 4 or 12 weeks were combined. Comment on this clone: No antigen is known for it.

Sequencing was performed with immunoSEQ multiplex PCR; in TCRdb, only in-frame clones are kept and a portion is missing. The table has 150,000 to 200,000 clones, roughly 94% seen once. Source: peripheral blood, taken 28 days after the second AZD1222 dose. The chain links TRBV28 to TRBJ2-5; D gene unclear. This clonotype originated in an adult who received the AZD1222 COVID-19 vaccine. CDR3 DNA sequence: TGTGCCAGCAGTCCGGTCCCGGATCCCCAGTACTTC. This sequence encodes CASSPVPDPQYF.